The 31 T cell receptor beta chains below come from one sample, sequenced in a study of T cells in Graves' hyperthyroidism and ophthalmopathy. It was RNA transcripts that yielded the amplified TCR beta CDR3 regions. Using the HTBI primer set, a first-round RT-PCR was run on the TCR CDR3. TCRdb analysed the multiplex PCR reads with MiXCR anew, one entry per CDR3 protein. The data contain 480,000 or so distinct CDR3 sequences, 46% of them singletons. The sample taken for sequencing was peripheral blood or thyroid tissue (not recorded which). The source of these receptors is an adult woman with Graves' disease, either hyperthyroidism or ophthalmopathy (not recorded which).

This clonotype was recorded many times. V gene TRBV20-1 combines with J gene TRBJ1-6; D not certain. The CDR3 sequence is 16 residues long. Trimming stripped 6 bases from V and 6 bases from J, with 21 bases between. In germline, CDR1 is DFQATT, CDR2 SNEGSKA (reference sequence). This CDR3 is CSARTSAEWGNSPLHF. Written as DNA, the CDR3 is TGCAGTGCCCGAACTTCGGCGGAGTGGGGTAATTCACCCCTCCACTTT.

The V gene is TRBV29-1, the J gene TRBJ1-5; D ambiguous. CDR1 and CDR2 (germline): SQVTM, ANQGSEA. There are 11 residues in the CDR3. V gave up 8 bases and J gave up 3 bases, with 8 bases separating them. As DNA, the CDR3 is TGCAGCTTAGGGTTCAATCAGCCCCAGCATTTT. It specifies CSLGFNQPQHF.

The chain links TRBV20-1 to TRBJ1-1; tentative D call: TRBD1 (5 bases). Per the germline V gene, CDR1 is DFQATT and CDR2 is SNEGSKA (reference sequence). CDR3 length: 13 amino acids. The V end lost 6 bases, the J end lost 3 bases, and 14 bases lay between the germline ends. The CDR3 DNA sequence: TGCAGTGCAGAATGGGGGGGGTACACTGAAGCTTTCTTT. Amino acids: CSAEWGGYTEAFF.

This clonotype was seen at least ten times. The chain employs TRBV7-9 and TRBJ2-2; 8 bases are a match to TRBD2. From germline, CDR1 is SEHNR and CDR2 FQNEAQ (reference sequence). The CDR3 has 15 residues. With V trimmed by 4 bases and J by 4 bases, 5 bases remained unmatched. The CDR3 nucleotides are TGTGCCAGCAGCTCACCGGGACTAGGCACCGGGGAGCTGTTTTTT. Protein: CASSSPGLGTGELFF.

The sample holds many counts of this clonotype. V and J are TRBV11-2 and TRBJ2-7; the D gene is possibly TRBD2 (5 bases). CDR3 length: 14 amino acids. With 1 base removed from V and 0 bases from J, the gap between germline ends came to 7 bases. Germline V gives CDR1 SGHAT, CDR2 FQNNGV. The CDR3 region has the DNA TGTGCCAGCAGCTTAGTAGGGAGCTCCTACGAGCAGTACTTC. It encodes CASSLVGSSYEQYF. Full variable domain (remainder filled in from reference TRBV11-2 and TRBJ2-7): EAGVAQSPRYKIIEKRQSVAFWCNPISGHATLYWYQQILGQGPKLLIQFQNNGVVDDSQLPKDRFSAERLKGVDSTLKIQPAKLEDSAVYLCASSLVGSSYEQYFGPGTRLTVT.

This clonotype appeared a single time. A much larger clone sits a single nucleotide away, making a read error possible. The chain uses TRBV4-1 and TRBJ2-7, with D perhaps matching TRBD2 (5 bases). The CDR3 consists of 15 residues. V lost 1 base and J 6 bases, leaving 16 bases between the germline ends. Germline V gene sequence: CDR1 MGHRA, CDR2 YSYEKL. CDR3 DNA sequence: TGCGCCAGCAGCCAAGTTCCGGTCGGAGGTGGCGAGCAGTACTTC. Translated: CASSQVPVGGGEQYF.

This clonotype is judged medium-sized. The DNA for the CDR3 is TGTGCCACCCAATTACCGGGCACACGGGATGAAGCTTTCTTT. Its translation: CATQLPGTRDEAFF. The chain joins TRBV15 to TRBJ1-1, with D unclear. Trimming cost V 8 bases and J 7 bases, with 20 bases left between them. Germline V gives CDR1 LNHNV, CDR2 YYDKDF (reference sequence). This CDR3 has 14 amino acids.

The rearrangement uses TRBV12-3 or TRBV12-4 and TRBJ2-7, with D perhaps being TRBD1 or TRBD2 (7 bases each). The CDR3 runs 15 residues. V gave up 5 bases and J gave up 6 bases, with 20 bases separating them. The CDR3 sequence is CASSVQGGTGGEQYF. The CDR3 DNA reads as TGTGCCAGCAGTGTCCAGGGGGGAACGGGGGGCGAGCAGTACTTC.

A few counts support this clonotype. Here the CDR3 DNA reads TGTGCCAGCAGTTTCCGGGACGAGGGCGAGCAGTACTTC. Its translation is CASSFRDEGEQYF. This chain uses TRBV12-3 or TRBV12-4 with TRBJ2-7; D tentatively fits TRBD1 or TRBD2 (5 bases each). The CDR3 extends over 13 amino acids. Trimming took off 3 bases at V and 6 bases at J, with 12 bases between the two ends.

There are many counts of this clonotype. V gene TRBV25-1 combines with J gene TRBJ2-3, with 7 bases lining up with TRBD1. The germline V gene has CDR1 MGHDK and CDR2 SYGVNS. CDR3 length equals 14 residues. The junction had 3 bases not matched to a gene; V was cut back by 2 bases and J by 4 bases. In DNA form, the CDR3 reads TGTGCCAGCAGTGAAACAGGGGAAGCAGATACGCAGTATTTT. It yields the protein CASSETGEADTQYF.

In its sample, this clonotype was seen many times. The chain employs TRBV7-2 and TRBJ1-1; D is undetermined. Deletions cut 3 bases from V and 4 bases from J, with 12 bases between. Germline V lookup: CDR1 SGHTA, CDR2 FQGNSA. The CDR3 sequence is 14 residues long. The CDR3 protein is CASSFAVIGTEAFF. The DNA for the CDR3 is TGTGCCAGCAGCTTTGCAGTGATAGGCACTGAAGCTTTCTTT.

This clonotype turned up a few times. The chain carries TRBV2 and TRBJ1-2; 9 nucleotides match TRBD1. Per the germline V gene, CDR1 is SNHLY and CDR2 is FYNNEI. This CDR3 is 13 amino acids long. Trimming at V came to 10 bases and at J to 4 bases, leaving 7 bases not matched to a gene. This CDR3 reads CATRTGDLYGYTF. The CDR3 DNA sequence: TGTGCCACCAGGACAGGGGACCTCTATGGCTACACCTTC. Variable domain in full (rest from reference TRBV2 and TRBJ1-2): EPEVTQTPSHQVTQMGQEVILRCVPISNHLYFYWYRQILGQKVEFLVSFYNNEISEKSEIFDDQFSVERPDGSNFTLKIRSTKLEDSAMYFCATRTGDLYGYTFGSGTRLTVV.

The rearrangement joins TRBV6-6 to TRBJ2-2; 8 bases are a match to TRBD2. Germline CDR1 reads MNHNY; CDR2 reads SVGAGI (reference sequence). There are 17 residues in the CDR3. V lost 2 bases to trimming and J lost 1 base; unmatched junction nucleotides: 6. The CDR3 nucleotides read TGTGCCAGCAGTTACCCGGCCCTAGCGGGGAACACCGGGGAGCTGTTTTTT. Protein: CASSYPALAGNTGELFF.

This clonotype was seen repeatedly, ten times or more. CDR3: CASSEVGTGHRPQHF. The CDR3 DNA reads as TGTGCCAGCAGTGAAGTTGGGACGGGCCATCGCCCCCAGCATTTT. This chain joins TRBV2 and TRBJ1-5; a weak D match, TRBD1 (5 bases). V lost 1 base, J lost 10 bases, and 17 bases lay in between. The CDR3 runs to 15 residues. The V gene's germline CDR1 is SNHLY and CDR2 FYNNEI.

The gene calls are TRBV7-9 and TRBJ2-5; maybe TRBD1 (5 bases). The CDR3 consists of 14 residues. Germline-derived CDR1 and CDR2 are SEHNR and FQNEAQ (reference sequence). The ends were cut back, 8 bases at V and 5 bases at J, with 18 bases in the middle. The chain's CDR3 is CASGKYGAGETQYF. In DNA, the CDR3 is TGTGCCAGCGGAAAGTATGGAGCAGGGGAGACCCAGTACTTC.

V is TRBV7-2 and J is TRBJ2-7; D might be TRBD2 (6 bases). The CDR3 has 14 amino acids. V lost 5 bases, J lost 6 bases, and 17 bases lay in between. In germline, CDR1 is SGHTA, CDR2 FQGNSA. This chain's CDR3 is CASSPDGGSREQYF. Written as DNA, the CDR3 is TGTGCCAGCAGCCCTGATGGGGGGTCCCGCGAGCAGTACTTC.

In this sample, this clonotype turned up a few times. The chain joins TRBV27 to TRBJ1-6; D gene uncertain. V was cut by 6 bases and J by 9 bases, with 12 bases left in between. This CDR3 has 13 amino acids. Germline V gene lookup returns CDR1 MNHEY and CDR2 SMNVEV (reference sequence). In DNA, the CDR3 is TGTGCCAGCAGAGGGCAGGATTTTTCACCCCTCCACTTT. It is translated as CASRGQDFSPLHF.

The sample holds one count of this clonotype. The chain couples TRBV12-3 or TRBV12-4 to TRBJ2-7; D call uncertain. The CDR3 extends over 10 amino acids. Trimming took off 8 bases at V and 3 bases at J, with 5 bases between the two ends. CDR3 DNA: TGTGCCAGCGCAAACTACGAGCAGTACTTC. Its protein is CASANYEQYF.

The gene calls are TRBV10-2 and TRBJ1-3; unclear D gene. The CDR3 runs 11 residues. CDR1 and CDR2 (germline): WSHSY, SAAADI. Trimming stripped 0 bases from V and 15 bases from J, with 9 bases between. The CDR3 sequence: CASSESVTTYF. CDR3 DNA: TGCGCCAGCAGTGAGTCGGTGACAACATATTTT.

The V gene is TRBV7-6, the J gene TRBJ2-5, with 13 bases fitting TRBD2. This CDR3 has 17 residues. Germline V gives CDR1 SGHVS, CDR2 FNYEAQ. The V and J ends lost 5 bases and 5 bases, in that order; junction bases with no gene match: 11. This CDR3 is CASSTRGTSGMGETQYF. CDR3 DNA: TGTGCCAGCAGCACCAGAGGGACTAGCGGGATGGGCGAGACCCAGTACTTC.

The chain has TRBV5-6 and TRBJ1-6; tentatively, D is TRBD1 (5 bases). Germline V gene data show CDR1 as SGHDT and CDR2 as YYEEEE. V lost 5 bases, J lost 7 bases, and 22 bases lay in between. CDR3 length equals 17 residues. Here the CDR3 DNA reads TGTGCCAGCAGATCGGAGGTCGGGGCGTCTAGGAATTCACCCCTCCACTTT. Amino acids: CASRSEVGASRNSPLHF.

This chain connects TRBV11-2 to TRBJ1-2; unclear D gene. The V end lost 1 base, the J end lost 8 bases, and 14 bases lay between the germline ends. In germline, CDR1 is SGHAT, CDR2 FQNNGV. CDR3 length: 14 amino acids. The CDR3 loop is CASSLAGSQGGYTF. The CDR3, as DNA: TGTGCCAGCAGCTTAGCGGGAAGCCAAGGGGGCTACACCTTC.

In its sample, this clonotype was seen a few times. This chain joins TRBV27 and TRBJ2-5; D assignment may be TRBD1 or TRBD2 (5 bases each). V was shortened by 2 bases and J by 2 bases, with 12 bases between the two germline ends. Per the germline V gene, CDR1 is MNHEY and CDR2 is SMNVEV (reference sequence). The CDR3 consists of 15 residues. This chain's CDR3 is CASSLRRDGQETQYF. The CDR3 DNA follows: TGTGCCAGCAGTTTACGCCGGGACGGACAAGAGACCCAGTACTTC.

There are a few counts of this clonotype. This sequence joins TRBV7-8 and TRBJ2-7, with D uncertain. Germline CDR1 is SGHVS and CDR2 is FQNEAQ. This CDR3 has 12 residues. The ends were cut back, 5 bases at V and 3 bases at J, with 8 bases in the middle. The DNA for the CDR3 is TGTGCCAGCAGCCGAACCGACTACGAGCAGTACTTC. Encoded protein: CASSRTDYEQYF.

This clonotype was found many times. The chain links TRBV5-1 to TRBJ2-7; D might be TRBD2 (7 bases). Germline V lookup: CDR1 SGHRS, CDR2 YFSETQ. Trimming cost V 0 bases and J 3 bases, with 16 bases left between them. CDR3 length equals 16 residues. The CDR3 loop is CASSLDPGGGGYEQYF. The CDR3 DNA sequence: TGCGCCAGCAGCTTGGATCCTGGAGGGGGGGGCTACGAGCAGTACTTC.

This clonotype was counted only a few times. The chain combines TRBV29-1 with TRBJ1-1; D is unclear. The V end was cut by 3 bases, the J end by 4 bases, with 6 bases between. CDR3 length: 11 residues. Germline V gene data show CDR1 as SQVTM and CDR2 as ANQGSEA. The chain's CDR3 is CSVEYGTEAFF. In DNA form, the CDR3 reads TGCAGCGTTGAGTACGGCACTGAAGCTTTCTTT.

This clonotype was seen only a few times. The genes are TRBV12-3 or TRBV12-4 and TRBJ1-5; 7 bases agree with TRBD1. The CDR3 length is 14 residues. J was trimmed by 7 bases and V by 6 bases; bases with no gene match: 9. CDR3 amino acids: CASRWDSSGQPQHF. The CDR3 DNA reads as TGTGCCAGCAGATGGGACAGCAGCGGGCAGCCCCAGCATTTT.

The chain combines TRBV29-1 with TRBJ2-7; the D is unclear. Looked up from germline, CDR1 is SQVTM and CDR2 is ANQGSEA. This CDR3 is 11 amino acids long. The V end lost 5 bases, the J end lost 9 bases, and 14 bases lay between the germline ends. The CDR3 region is CSVLKKDRQYF. The DNA for the CDR3 is TGCAGCGTTCTGAAAAAGGATCGGCAGTACTTC.

This clonotype was counted between two and nine times. J is TRBJ1-6 and V is TRBV10-3; TRBD1 agrees at 7 bases. Germline CDR1 is ENHRY and CDR2 is SYGVKD. Unmatched junction bases numbered 4, after V lost 2 bases and J lost 6 bases. The CDR3 has 15 amino acids. The CDR3 DNA sequence: TGTGCCATCAGTGAGACAGGGGCAGGTAATTCACCCCTCCACTTT. It encodes CAISETGAGNSPLHF.

V usage is TRBV2 and J usage is TRBJ2-5, with 15 bases fitting TRBD2. Germline V lookup: CDR1 SNHLY, CDR2 FYNNEI. Unmatched junction bases numbered 6, after V lost 8 bases and J lost 5 bases. There are 15 residues in the CDR3. DNA for the CDR3: TGTGCCAGCCGGGGACTAGCGGGAGGTCGGGAGACCCAGTACTTC. Its translation is CASRGLAGGRETQYF.

The chain recombines TRBV20-1 with TRBJ1-1; D possibly corresponds to TRBD1 (6 bases). Germline values: CDR1 DFQATT, CDR2 SNEGSKA (reference sequence). Trimming pared 3 bases from V and 1 base from J, leaving 12 bases between. The CDR3 runs 14 residues. CDR3 loop: CSASVNRANTEAFF. The DNA for the CDR3 is TGCAGTGCTAGCGTAAACAGGGCGAACACTGAAGCTTTCTTT.